A selection of T cell receptor beta chains follows, all from one sample in a study of vaccination and CD4 T cells after COVID-19. Their target antigens are unknown. TCRdb redid the calling of the PCR reads with MiXCR, one entry per CDR3 protein. The sample has approximately 11,000 distinct CDR3 sequences, 73% seen once. The sample consisted of CD4+ T cells from blood, cultured in vitro. The receptors were sampled from a human donor who had recovered from COVID-19. The CDR3 runs from the conserved cysteine through the conserved F or W. The order of the fields is V gene, CDR3 length, D gene, J gene, clone size, CDR3 protein, CDR3 DNA. The D gene is left open where the match is weak. A row's size may be missing; if present it is once, few, many or a size class.

v_gene: TRBV7-2
len: 12
d_gene: NA
j_gene: TRBJ2-7
abundance: NA
CDR3aa: CASSLAGDEQYF
CDR3nt: TGTGCCAGCAGCCTCGCAGGGGACGAGCAGTACTTC

v_gene: TRBV24-1
len: 15
d_gene: NA
j_gene: TRBJ1-6
abundance: NA
CDR3aa: CATSEFEKRDSPLHF
CDR3nt: TGTGCCACCAGTGAGTTCGAGAAGCGGGATTCACCCCTCCACTTT

v_gene: TRBV4-3
len: 15
d_gene: NA
j_gene: TRBJ1-6
abundance: NA
CDR3aa: CASSQDSAGNSPLHF
CDR3nt: TGCGCCAGCAGCCAAGATAGCGCAGGCAATTCACCCCTCCACTTT

v_gene: TRBV6-2/TRBV6-3
len: 14
d_gene: NA
j_gene: TRBJ1-2
abundance: NA
CDR3aa: CASSYPDPRGGYTF
CDR3nt: TGTGCCAGCAGTTACCCGGACCCACGAGGGGGCTACACCTTC

v_gene: TRBV6-5
len: 13
d_gene: NA
j_gene: TRBJ1-5
abundance: NA
CDR3aa: CASSWGNDQPQHF
CDR3nt: TGTGCCAGCAGTTGGGGGAACGATCAGCCCCAGCATTTT

v_gene: TRBV15
len: 14
d_gene: NA
j_gene: TRBJ1-1
abundance: few
CDR3aa: CATRRTGFGTEAFF
CDR3nt: TGTGCCACCCGAAGGACGGGCTTCGGCACTGAAGCTTTCTTT

v_gene: TRBV6-2/TRBV6-3
len: 16
d_gene: NA
j_gene: TRBJ2-2
abundance: NA
CDR3aa: CASRPSLGQNTGELFF
CDR3nt: TGTGCCAGCAGGCCATCCTTAGGGCAGAACACCGGGGAGCTGTTTTTT

v_gene: TRBV29-1
len: 15
d_gene: TRBD2
j_gene: TRBJ2-7
abundance: NA
CDR3aa: CSAEEGSSGRSEQYF
CDR3nt: TGCAGCGCTGAAGAGGGGTCTAGCGGGAGATCCGAGCAGTACTTC

v_gene: TRBV11-3
len: 16
d_gene: TRBD1
j_gene: TRBJ2-2
abundance: NA
CDR3aa: CASSPGQGASTGELFF
CDR3nt: TGTGCCAGCAGCCCAGGACAGGGGGCGAGTACCGGGGAGCTGTTTTTT

v_gene: TRBV28
len: 16
d_gene: TRBD1
j_gene: TRBJ2-4
abundance: NA
CDR3aa: CASSPLTGIAKNIQYF
CDR3nt: TGTGCCAGCAGCCCCTTGACAGGGATAGCCAAAAACATTCAGTACTTC

v_gene: TRBV7-2
len: 17
d_gene: TRBD1
j_gene: TRBJ2-1
abundance: NA
CDR3aa: CASSPRTGTGWYNEQFF
CDR3nt: TGTGCCAGCAGCCCCCGAACCGGGACAGGGTGGTACAATGAGCAGTTCTTC

v_gene: TRBV6-1
len: 13
d_gene: TRBD1
j_gene: TRBJ1-1
abundance: NA
CDR3aa: CASKGTGVTEAFF
CDR3nt: TGTGCCAGCAAGGGGACAGGGGTCACTGAAGCTTTCTTT

v_gene: TRBV28
len: 14
d_gene: NA
j_gene: TRBJ2-6
abundance: NA
CDR3aa: CATPGVAGANVLTF
CDR3nt: TGTGCCACTCCCGGGGTGGCTGGGGCCAACGTCCTGACTTTC

v_gene: TRBV24-1
len: 15
d_gene: TRBD2
j_gene: TRBJ2-1
abundance: NA
CDR3aa: CATSGRGGPMDEQFF
CDR3nt: TGTGCCACCAGTGGACGGGGAGGGCCGATGGATGAGCAGTTCTTC

v_gene: TRBV20-1
len: 14
d_gene: NA
j_gene: TRBJ1-3
abundance: NA
CDR3aa: CSASARGTGDTIYF
CDR3nt: TGCAGTGCTAGTGCGAGGGGTACGGGTGACACCATATATTTT

v_gene: TRBV2
len: 16
d_gene: NA
j_gene: TRBJ2-7
abundance: NA
CDR3aa: CASSEFLMDRGYEQYF
CDR3nt: TGTGCCAGCAGTGAATTTCTGATGGACCGTGGCTACGAGCAGTACTTC

v_gene: TRBV7-2
len: 15
d_gene: TRBD1
j_gene: TRBJ1-2
abundance: NA
CDR3aa: CASSLERQGGYGYTF
CDR3nt: TGTGCCAGCAGCTTAGAGAGACAGGGTGGCTATGGCTACACCTTC

v_gene: TRBV2
len: 14
d_gene: TRBD1
j_gene: TRBJ2-7
abundance: NA
CDR3aa: CASRLQGAAYEQYF
CDR3nt: TGTGCCAGCAGGCTACAGGGGGCGGCCTACGAGCAGTACTTC

v_gene: TRBV7-9
len: 16
d_gene: TRBD1
j_gene: TRBJ1-3
abundance: NA
CDR3aa: CASSRTGTGDGNTIYF
CDR3nt: TGTGCCAGCAGCCGGACCGGGACAGGGGATGGAAACACCATATATTTT

v_gene: TRBV7-9
len: 14
d_gene: TRBD1
j_gene: TRBJ2-7
abundance: medium-sized
CDR3aa: CASSFPGQGVQQYF
CDR3nt: TGTGCCAGCAGCTTCCCTGGACAGGGGGTTCAGCAGTACTTC

v_gene: TRBV6-2/TRBV6-3
len: 12
d_gene: NA
j_gene: TRBJ2-1
abundance: NA
CDR3aa: CASSRLSGEQFF
CDR3nt: TGTGCCAGCAGCAGGCTCTCAGGAGAGCAGTTCTTC

v_gene: TRBV19
len: 13
d_gene: NA
j_gene: TRBJ1-2
abundance: few
CDR3aa: CASRPGNNYGYTF
CDR3nt: TGTGCCAGCAGACCAGGGAACAACTATGGCTACACCTTC

v_gene: TRBV6-2/TRBV6-3
len: 18
d_gene: NA
j_gene: TRBJ1-5
abundance: few
CDR3aa: CASSYSTDAFRGNQPQHF
CDR3nt: TGTGCCAGCAGTTACTCGACAGACGCATTTAGGGGCAATCAGCCCCAGCATTTT

v_gene: TRBV28
len: 19
d_gene: TRBD2
j_gene: TRBJ2-3
abundance: NA
CDR3aa: CASSLGVIAGGAGPDTQYF
CDR3nt: TGTGCCAGCAGTTTAGGGGTAATAGCGGGAGGGGCGGGTCCAGATACGCAGTATTTT

v_gene: TRBV7-9
len: 15
d_gene: NA
j_gene: TRBJ2-5
abundance: NA
CDR3aa: CASSLSSANQETQYF
CDR3nt: TGTGCCAGCAGCCTTAGCTCGGCCAATCAAGAGACCCAGTACTTC

v_gene: TRBV20-1
len: 14
d_gene: NA
j_gene: TRBJ2-7
abundance: NA
CDR3aa: CSARDGPDPYEQYF
CDR3nt: TGCAGTGCTAGAGATGGTCCAGATCCCTACGAGCAGTACTTC

v_gene: TRBV28
len: 11
d_gene: NA
j_gene: TRBJ1-6
abundance: NA
CDR3aa: CASSYDSPLHF
CDR3nt: TGTGCCAGCAGCTACGATTCACCCCTCCACTTT

v_gene: TRBV7-3
len: 13
d_gene: NA
j_gene: TRBJ1-1
abundance: NA
CDR3aa: CASSLEFTSEAFF
CDR3nt: TGTGCCAGCAGCCTAGAGTTCACTTCGGAAGCTTTCTTT

v_gene: TRBV27
len: 14
d_gene: NA
j_gene: TRBJ2-2
abundance: NA
CDR3aa: CASSYYRDTGELFF
CDR3nt: TGTGCCAGCAGTTATTACAGGGATACCGGGGAGCTGTTTTTT

v_gene: TRBV20-1
len: 15
d_gene: TRBD1
j_gene: TRBJ2-5
abundance: NA
CDR3aa: CSALRTGRAQETQYF
CDR3nt: TGCAGTGCCCTAAGGACAGGGAGAGCCCAAGAGACCCAGTACTTC

v_gene: TRBV20-1
len: 19
d_gene: NA
j_gene: TRBJ2-6
abundance: medium-sized
CDR3aa: CSARAFREGARSGANVLTF
CDR3nt: TGCAGTGCTAGAGCCTTCCGGGAGGGGGCGAGATCTGGGGCCAACGTCCTGACTTTC

v_gene: TRBV6-5
len: 15
d_gene: TRBD2
j_gene: TRBJ2-7
abundance: NA
CDR3aa: CASSYKASGSHEQYF
CDR3nt: TGTGCCAGCAGTTACAAGGCTAGCGGGAGCCACGAGCAGTACTTC

v_gene: TRBV20-1
len: 16
d_gene: TRBD2
j_gene: TRBJ2-7
abundance: medium-sized
CDR3aa: CSARDWGLAASGEQYF
CDR3nt: TGCAGTGCTAGAGATTGGGGACTAGCGGCTTCAGGGGAGCAGTACTTC

v_gene: TRBV10-1
len: 15
d_gene: TRBD2
j_gene: TRBJ2-3
abundance: NA
CDR3aa: CASSASGRDPDTQYF
CDR3nt: TGCGCCAGCAGTGCTAGCGGGAGGGATCCAGATACGCAGTATTTT

v_gene: TRBV7-9
len: 14
d_gene: NA
j_gene: TRBJ1-3
abundance: NA
CDR3aa: CASSLASGGNTIYF
CDR3nt: TGTGCCAGCAGCTTAGCATCAGGGGGAAACACCATATATTTT

v_gene: TRBV6-1
len: 12
d_gene: NA
j_gene: TRBJ2-7
abundance: NA
CDR3aa: CASRATGYEQYF
CDR3nt: TGTGCCAGCAGGGCTACAGGCTACGAGCAGTACTTC

v_gene: TRBV7-8
len: 15
d_gene: NA
j_gene: TRBJ1-6
abundance: NA
CDR3aa: CASSLVRGGNSPLHF
CDR3nt: TGTGCCAGCAGCTTAGTTAGGGGGGGGAATTCACCCCTCCACTTT

v_gene: TRBV29-1
len: 17
d_gene: TRBD2
j_gene: TRBJ2-3
abundance: NA
CDR3aa: CSVATGSLGGWADTQYF
CDR3nt: TGCAGCGTCGCAACCGGTTCCCTGGGGGGGTGGGCAGATACGCAGTATTTT

v_gene: TRBV20-1
len: 14
d_gene: TRBD1
j_gene: TRBJ1-1
abundance: few
CDR3aa: CSSWTGATMTEAFF
CDR3nt: TGCAGTTCCTGGACAGGGGCCACTATGACTGAAGCTTTCTTT

v_gene: TRBV6-1
len: 17
d_gene: TRBD2
j_gene: TRBJ2-1
abundance: NA
CDR3aa: CASSDSAGGPLYNEQFF
CDR3nt: TGTGCCAGCAGTGATTCAGCGGGAGGGCCCCTCTACAATGAGCAGTTCTTC

v_gene: TRBV6-5
len: 17
d_gene: TRBD2
j_gene: TRBJ2-1
abundance: NA
CDR3aa: CASSYRAGGPGSFEQFF
CDR3nt: TGTGCCAGCAGTTACCGAGCGGGAGGCCCCGGCTCATTCGAGCAGTTCTTC

v_gene: TRBV7-2
len: 14
d_gene: NA
j_gene: TRBJ2-7
abundance: NA
CDR3aa: CASSPRNGPEKQYF
CDR3nt: TGTGCCAGCAGCCCCCGTAATGGGCCGGAGAAGCAGTACTTC

v_gene: TRBV20-1
len: 14
d_gene: NA
j_gene: TRBJ1-5
abundance: NA
CDR3aa: CSAENTGQHQPQHF
CDR3nt: TGCAGTGCAGAAAATACGGGCCAGCATCAGCCCCAGCATTTT

v_gene: TRBV20-1
len: 15
d_gene: TRBD2
j_gene: TRBJ2-1
abundance: medium-sized
CDR3aa: CSASGQTSGNDEQFF
CDR3nt: TGCAGTGCTAGTGGCCAGACTAGCGGGAACGATGAGCAGTTCTTC

v_gene: TRBV21-1
len: 12
d_gene: NA
j_gene: TRBJ2-1
abundance: NA
CDR3aa: CASSSGSNEQFF
CDR3nt: TGTGCCAGCAGCAGCGGGAGCAATGAGCAGTTCTTC

v_gene: TRBV5-1
len: 15
d_gene: NA
j_gene: TRBJ2-7
abundance: NA
CDR3aa: CASRVLGGVTYEQYF
CDR3nt: TGCGCCAGCAGAGTTTTAGGGGGAGTAACCTACGAGCAGTACTTC

v_gene: TRBV21-1
len: 15
d_gene: NA
j_gene: TRBJ2-2
abundance: NA
CDR3aa: CASTEGQGVTGELFF
CDR3nt: TGTGCCAGCACCGAGGGACAGGGGGTCACCGGGGAGCTGTTTTTT

v_gene: TRBV4-3
len: 14
d_gene: NA
j_gene: TRBJ1-2
abundance: medium-sized
CDR3aa: CASSLRTGKEGYTF
CDR3nt: TGCGCCAGCAGCCTTCGGACGGGAAAGGAGGGCTACACCTTC

v_gene: TRBV2
len: 13
d_gene: NA
j_gene: TRBJ2-3
abundance: NA
CDR3aa: CASSGLHTDTQYF
CDR3nt: TGTGCCAGCAGTGGTTTGCACACAGATACGCAGTATTTT

v_gene: TRBV20-1
len: 14
d_gene: NA
j_gene: TRBJ2-7
abundance: NA
CDR3aa: CSASLPGLLYEQYF
CDR3nt: TGCAGTGCTAGTTTGCCGGGACTCCTCTACGAGCAGTACTTC

v_gene: TRBV7-2
len: 12
d_gene: NA
j_gene: TRBJ1-6
abundance: few
CDR3aa: CASSPDTSPLHF
CDR3nt: TGTGCCAGCAGCCCTGACACATCACCCCTCCACTTT

v_gene: TRBV20-1
len: 8
d_gene: NA
j_gene: TRBJ2-5
abundance: NA
CDR3aa: CSARGEYF
CDR3nt: TGCAGTGCGAGGGGGGAGTACTTC

v_gene: TRBV7-2
len: 14
d_gene: TRBD2
j_gene: TRBJ2-5
abundance: NA
CDR3aa: CASSRSGRGETQYF
CDR3nt: TGTGCCAGCAGCCGGAGCGGGAGAGGGGAGACCCAGTACTTC